These T cell receptor beta chains were read from a single sample in a study of shared clonotypes between healthy human individuals. Some clones are missing from TCRdb's copy, which holds only in-frame ones; the method was immunoSEQ multiplex PCR. Counted here are roughly 1,500,000 clones, around 98% occurring once; the ten biggest clones make up about 0.45%. Sequencing input: naive CD4+ T cells sorted from blood. The receptor set was obtained from a man aged 30-40 years in good health. Both conserved end residues are part of each CDR3. The D gene is left open where the match is weak.

V gene,J gene,D gene,CDR3 protein,CDR3 DNA
TRBV7-9,TRBJ2-2,TRBD1,CASSPNRGLNTGELFF,TGTGCCAGCAGCCCGAACAGGGGGTTGAACACCGGGGAGCTGTTTTTT
TRBV7-2,TRBJ1-1,.,CASSSARGVGAFF,TGTGCCAGCAGCTCCGCTCGTGGGGTAGGGGCTTTCTTT
TRBV25-1,TRBJ2-6,.,CASSGHRGLSGANVLTF,TGTGCCAGCAGTGGTCACAGGGGACTCTCTGGGGCCAACGTCCTGACTTTC
TRBV5-1,TRBJ1-4,.,CASSLDATNEKLFF,TGCGCCAGCAGCCTCGACGCAACTAATGAAAAACTGTTTTTT
TRBV29-1,TRBJ2-5,.,CSVVGQQETQYF,TGCAGCGTCGTGGGACAACAAGAGACCCAGTACTTC
TRBV6-5,TRBJ1-4,TRBD1,CASRTGLYEKLFF,TGTGCCAGCAGGACAGGGTTGTATGAAAAACTGTTTTTT
TRBV5-4,TRBJ2-2,.,CASSLETGPSSGELFF,TGTGCCAGCAGCTTGGAGACAGGTCCTTCCTCCGGGGAGCTGTTTTTT
TRBV19,TRBJ2-3,.,CASSMAGTGGGFTQYF,TGTGCCAGTAGTATGGCCGGGACTGGAGGGGGATTTACGCAGTATTTT
TRBV7-6,TRBJ2-7,TRBD2,CASSPASGSNAYEQYF,TGTGCCAGCAGCCCCGCTAGCGGGAGTAACGCCTACGAGCAGTACTTC
TRBV18,TRBJ1-2,.,CASSPLSRGGYGYTF,TGTGCCAGCTCACCACTATCCCGCGGGGGATATGGCTACACCTTC
TRBV5-4,TRBJ2-1,.,CASSANGNNEQFF,TGTGCCAGCAGCGCAAACGGGAACAATGAGCAGTTCTTC
TRBV18,TRBJ1-3,.,CASSRTQVGNTIYF,TGTGCCAGCTCTCGAACTCAGGTTGGAAACACCATATATTTT
TRBV5-1,TRBJ2-1,.,CASSEDHYNEQFF,TGCGCCAGCAGCGAGGACCATTACAATGAGCAGTTCTTC
TRBV2,TRBJ2-7,.,CASSDPGERRYEQYF,TGTGCCAGCAGTGACCCAGGGGAAAGAAGGTACGAGCAGTACTTC
TRBV6-5,TRBJ2-5,TRBD1,CASSYTGQAQETQYF,TGTGCCAGCAGTTATACGGGACAGGCCCAAGAGACCCAGTACTTC